The 23 T cell receptor beta chains in this list originate from one sample, sequenced in a study of blood T cells in healthy people across ages. A second PCR, run for about 6 to 11 cycles, used a sample-barcoded 5' primer plus a J-beta primer mix. TCRdb used MiXCR to reprocess the 5' RACE reads, holding one entry per CDR3 protein. Of hundreds of thousands of distinct CDR3 sequences listed, around 50% are singletons. The specimen sequenced was blood. The receptors here all came from an elderly man in good health.

CDR3 residues: CSATYRGWQETQYF. The CDR3 bases are TGCAGTGCTACGTACAGGGGCTGGCAAGAGACCCAGTACTTC. The chain carries TRBV20-1 and TRBJ2-5, with 7 bases fitting TRBD1. The germline CDR1 and CDR2 sequences are DFQATT and SNEGSKA (reference sequence). V shed 4 bases, J shed 2 bases, and the junction held 7 bases outside the gene matches. The CDR3 has 14 amino acids.

This chain joins TRBV6-5 and TRBJ1-2; TRBD1 aligns across 7 bases. The CDR3 loop spans 14 amino acids. Germline lookup yields CDR1 MNHEY and CDR2 SVGAGI. Trimming at V came to 4 bases and at J to 2 bases, leaving 4 bases not matched to a gene. CDR3 loop: CASSWSTGNYGYTF. The CDR3 DNA reads TGTGCCAGCAGTTGGTCGACAGGGAACTATGGCTACACCTTC.

The table lists this clonotype with a count of one. The V call is TRBV5-1, the J call TRBJ2-7, with D maybe TRBD1 (5 bases). The germline gives CDR1 SGHRS, CDR2 YFSETQ. CDR3 length: 15 amino acids. V was clipped by 2 bases and J by 0 bases, with 12 bases between them. The CDR3 nucleotides read TGCGCCAGCAGCTTCGACAGCCCGAGCTCCTACGAGCAGTACTTC. Amino acids: CASSFDSPSSYEQYF.

The rearrangement links TRBV9 to TRBJ2-5; tentative D call: TRBD1 (6 bases). Germline V gives CDR1 SGDLS, CDR2 YYNGEE. V lost 0 bases and J lost 6, with 12 bases in between. CDR3 length: 14 amino acids. CDR3 in DNA: TGTGCCAGCAGCGTAGCTGGGGGCGCGAAGACCCAGTACTTC. Its translation: CASSVAGGAKTQYF.

V and J are TRBV29-1 and TRBJ2-3; D unclear. Germline CDR1 reads SQVTM; CDR2 reads ANQGSEA. V gave up 4 bases and J gave up 5 bases, with 7 bases separating them. The CDR3 totals 11 residues. The CDR3 reads CSVGSGDTQYF. CDR3 nucleotide sequence: TGCAGCGTTGGCTCGGGAGATACGCAGTATTTT.

The chain has TRBV7-3 and TRBJ2-1; 8 bases are shared with TRBD1. Germline trimming cut 3 bases from V and 7 bases from J; bases unmatched to any gene: 11. Germline assignment: CDR1 SGHTA and CDR2 FQGTGA. The CDR3 sequence is 16 residues long. The CDR3 DNA follows: TGTGCCAGCAGCTTTGCTGGACAGGGTCCTAAGAATGAGCAGTTCTTC. It codes for CASSFAGQGPKNEQFF.

As DNA, the CDR3 is TGCGCCAGCAGCTTCGGGACAGGGGAGAACATTCAGTACTTC. It yields the protein CASSFGTGENIQYF. The chain recombines TRBV5-1 with TRBJ2-7, with 10 bases that match TRBD1. The J call is doubtful: the DNA matches TRBJ2-4 better. The CDR3 covers 14 residues. The germline CDR1 and CDR2 sequences are SGHRS and YFSETQ.

Points on this clonotype: The germline gene is not matched at one end of the junction; a read error may be the cause. V is TRBV28 and J is TRBJ2-1, with D possibly TRBD1 on 6 matching bases. The J call is in doubt because the DNA end fits TRBJ2-7 better. Germline V gene sequence: CDR1 MDHEN, CDR2 SYDVKM. The CDR3 contains 15 residues. The CDR3 protein is CAGSEGGNSYNEQYF. The CDR3 DNA sequence: TGTGCCGGCAGCGAAGGGGGTAACTCCTACAATGAGCAGTACTTC.

This clonotype was seen ten or more times. The chain uses TRBV5-1 and TRBJ2-7; D unclear. V was pared by 6 bases and J by 0 bases, with 13 bases between. CDR3 length: 14 amino acids. Germline V gene lookup returns CDR1 SGHRS and CDR2 YFSETQ. CDR3 region: CASNGGGSSYEQYF. The CDR3 DNA reads as TGCGCCAGCAACGGTGGCGGCTCCTCCTACGAGCAGTACTTC. The full variable domain, rest sourced from reference TRBV5-1 and TRBJ2-7, is KAGVTQTPRYLIKTRGQQVTLSCSPISGHRSVSWYQQTPGQGLQFLFEYFSETQRNKGNFPGRFSGRQFSNSRSEMNVSTLELGDSALYLCASNGGGSSYEQYFGPGTRLTVT.

V and J are TRBV25-1 and TRBJ1-2, with D perhaps TRBD1 (5 bases). Trimming took off 2 bases at V and 5 bases at J, with 12 bases between the two ends. Germline assignment: CDR1 MGHDK and CDR2 SYGVNS. The CDR3 sequence is 14 residues long. The CDR3 DNA is TGTGCCAGCAGTGAAGGGGGATGGCGGTATGGCTACACCTTC. Amino acids: CASSEGGWRYGYTF.

In its sample, this clonotype was seen a few times. The CDR3 here is CASNQQGGGYTEAFF. The DNA of the CDR3 is TGTGCCAGCAATCAACAGGGGGGAGGGTACACTGAAGCTTTCTTT. The rearrangement uses TRBV2 and TRBJ1-1, with TRBD1 matching over 8 bases. Germline values: CDR1 SNHLY, CDR2 FYNNEI. V lost 7 bases and J lost 3; bases outside the gene matches: 10. The CDR3 runs to 15 residues.

The J gene is TRBJ2-3, the V gene TRBV7-2, with no clear D. CDR1 is SGHTA, CDR2 FQGNSA, per germline. The CDR3 contains 13 residues. Trimming left V 2 bases short and J 6 bases short, with 9 bases between. The CDR3 here is CASSLSSLDTQYF. The CDR3 nucleotides read TGTGCCAGCAGCTTATCGTCCCTTGATACGCAGTATTTT.

This sequence joins TRBV5-8 and TRBJ2-2; unclear D gene. V lost 1 base to trimming and J lost 2 bases, with 15 bases between them. The CDR3 runs 17 residues. From germline, CDR1 is SGHTS and CDR2 YDEGEE. This CDR3 is CASSLTDDVINTGELFF. The DNA for the CDR3 is TGTGCCAGCAGCTTGACAGATGATGTAATTAACACCGGGGAGCTGTTTTTT. Filled out from reference TRBV5-8 and TRBJ2-2, the complete variable domain reads EAGVTQSPTHLIKTRGQQATLRCSPISGHTSVYWYQQALGLGLQFLLWYDEGEERNRGNFPPRFSGRQFPNYSSELNVNALELEDSALYLCASSLTDDVINTGELFFGEGSRLTVL.

This clonotype was observed a handful of times. The V gene is TRBV14, the J gene TRBJ2-3, with D possibly matching TRBD2 (6 bases). The CDR3 runs 14 residues. Trimming removed 4 bases at V and 5 bases at J, with 13 bases between. CDR1 SGHDN and CDR2 FVKESK come from the germline V gene. CDR3 loop: CASSPRELRDTQYF. In DNA, the CDR3 is TGTGCCAGCAGCCCCCGGGAGTTGAGAGATACGCAGTATTTT.

The V call is TRBV6-6, the J call TRBJ1-1, with no clear D. V was shortened by 8 bases and J by 1 base, with 14 bases between the two germline ends. Germline values: CDR1 MNHNY, CDR2 SVGAGI (reference sequence). CDR3 length equals 14 residues. The DNA of the CDR3 is TGTGCCAGCCGATTAAGGGCAGAGAACACTGAAGCTTTCTTT. The encoded protein is CASRLRAENTEAFF.

This clonotype appeared many times. As DNA, the CDR3 is TGTGCCAGCAGCTTAGGAGGGTTAGGGTGGTCAAATGAGCAGTTCTTC. Its protein is CASSLGGLGWSNEQFF. The rearrangement joins TRBV7-2 to TRBJ2-1; D possibly corresponds to TRBD2 (5 bases). CDR3 length: 16 amino acids. V lost 1 base to trimming and J lost 7 bases, with 17 bases between them. Germline assignment: CDR1 SGHTA and CDR2 FQGNSA.

The chain is built from TRBV5-1 and TRBJ2-5, with D possibly called TRBD1 or TRBD2 (5 bases each). CDR3 length equals 13 residues. V was clipped by 4 bases and J by 3 bases, with 10 bases between them. Germline loops: CDR1 SGHRS, CDR2 YFSETQ. CDR3 residues: CASSRGPEETQYF. CDR3 in DNA: TGCGCCAGCAGCCGGGGACCGGAAGAGACCCAGTACTTC.

Regarding this clonotype: This may arise from a read error, as a much more abundant clone is one base away. The chain employs TRBV5-1 and TRBJ2-5; D is unclear. Germline V gene lookup returns CDR1 SGHRS and CDR2 YFSETQ. The CDR3 length is 14 residues. The chain's CDR3 is CAGSYAREGETQYF. CDR3 bases: TGCGCCGGCAGCTACGCAAGGGAAGGGGAGACCCAGTACTTC.

The chain combines TRBV7-9 with TRBJ2-1; 13 bases align to TRBD2. The V segment lost 6 bases and the J segment 6 bases; nucleotides outside the gene matches: 11. Germline CDR1 reads SEHNR; CDR2 reads FQNEAQ (reference sequence). CDR3 length: 17 residues. CDR3 sequence (DNA): TGTGCCAGCAGTCGGCCGGAAGGACTAGCGGGGGTCAATGAGCAGTTCTTC. It yields the protein CASSRPEGLAGVNEQFF.

The V gene is TRBV27, the J gene TRBJ2-5; D remains unclear. CDR1 is MNHEY, CDR2 SMNVEV, per germline (reference sequence). This CDR3 contains 14 residues. Between the trimmed V and J ends, which lost 2 bases and 4 bases, there was a span of 11 bases. CDR3 in DNA: TGTGCCAGCAGTTTAAGCCCGGCCGGAGAGACCCAGTACTTC. This encodes CASSLSPAGETQYF.

The chain combines TRBV29-1 with TRBJ2-7; possible D gene TRBD1, 6 bases. The CDR3 loop spans 10 amino acids. With 6 bases removed from V and 6 bases from J, the gap between germline ends came to 9 bases. Germline assignment: CDR1 SQVTM and CDR2 ANQGSEA. In nucleotides, the CDR3 is TGCAGCGTGTCAGGGGTCGAGCAGTACTTC. Residues: CSVSGVEQYF.

This clonotype came up a few times. J is TRBJ2-6 and V is TRBV7-3, with D possibly called TRBD1 or TRBD2 (6 bases each). From germline, CDR1 is SGHTA and CDR2 FQGTGA. V was clipped by 5 bases and J by 1 base, with 9 bases between them. The length of the CDR3 is 15 residues. The CDR3 loop reads CASSPGASGANVLTF. The CDR3 DNA reads TGTGCCAGCAGCCCGGGGGCTTCTGGGGCCAACGTCCTGACTTTC.

This clonotype was observed a handful of times. The gene calls are TRBV7-2 and TRBJ2-7, with 7 bases matching TRBD2. The germline V gene has CDR1 SGHTA and CDR2 FQGNSA. This CDR3 has 16 residues. J was trimmed by 4 bases and V by 1 base; bases with no gene match: 10. CDR3: CASSLVGGQAWYEQYF. In DNA form, the CDR3 reads TGTGCCAGCAGCTTAGTGGGAGGGCAGGCTTGGTACGAGCAGTACTTC. Drawing the rest from reference TRBV7-2 and TRBJ2-7, the complete variable domain is GAGVSQSPSNKVTEKGKDVELRCDPISGHTALYWYRQSLGQGLEFLIYFQGNSAPDKSGLPSDRFSAERTGGSVSTLTIQRTQQEDSAVYLCASSLVGGQAWYEQYFGPGTRLTVT.